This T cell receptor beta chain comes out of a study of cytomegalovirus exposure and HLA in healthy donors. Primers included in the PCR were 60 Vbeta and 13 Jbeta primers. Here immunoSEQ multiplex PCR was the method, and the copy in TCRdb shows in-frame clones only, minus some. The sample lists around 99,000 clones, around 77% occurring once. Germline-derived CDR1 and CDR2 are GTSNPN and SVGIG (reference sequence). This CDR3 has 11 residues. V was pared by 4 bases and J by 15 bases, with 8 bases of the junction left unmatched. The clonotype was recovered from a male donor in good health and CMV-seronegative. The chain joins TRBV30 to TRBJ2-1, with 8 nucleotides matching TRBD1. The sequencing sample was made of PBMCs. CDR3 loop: CAWMPGQALFF. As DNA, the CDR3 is TGTGCCTGGATGCCGGGACAGGCCCTGTTCTTC.